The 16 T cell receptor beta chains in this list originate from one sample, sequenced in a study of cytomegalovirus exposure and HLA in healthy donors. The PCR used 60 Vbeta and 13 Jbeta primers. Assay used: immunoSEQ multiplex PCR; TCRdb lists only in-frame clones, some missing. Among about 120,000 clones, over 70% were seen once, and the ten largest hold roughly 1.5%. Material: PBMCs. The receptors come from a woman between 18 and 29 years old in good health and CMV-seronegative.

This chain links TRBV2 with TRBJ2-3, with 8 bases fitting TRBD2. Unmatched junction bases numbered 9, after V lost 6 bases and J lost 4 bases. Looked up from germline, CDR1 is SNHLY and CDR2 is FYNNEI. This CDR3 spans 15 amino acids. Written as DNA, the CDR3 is TGTGCCAGCAGAGGGGCTAGCGGGCAACCAGATACGCAGTATTTT. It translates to CASRGASGQPDTQYF.

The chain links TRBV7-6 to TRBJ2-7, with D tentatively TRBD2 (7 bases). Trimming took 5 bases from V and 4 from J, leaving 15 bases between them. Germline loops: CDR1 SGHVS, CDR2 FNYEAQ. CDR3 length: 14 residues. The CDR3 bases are TGTGCCAGCAGCCACAACAAGGGGGGGTACGAGCAGTACTTC. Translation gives CASSHNKGGYEQYF. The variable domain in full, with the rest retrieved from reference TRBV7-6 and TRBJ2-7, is GAGVSQSPRYKVTKRGQDVALRCDPISGHVSLYWYRQALGQGPEFLTYFNYEAQQDKSGLPNDRFSAERPEGSISTLTIQRTEQRDSAMYRCASSHNKGGYEQYFGPGTRLTVT.

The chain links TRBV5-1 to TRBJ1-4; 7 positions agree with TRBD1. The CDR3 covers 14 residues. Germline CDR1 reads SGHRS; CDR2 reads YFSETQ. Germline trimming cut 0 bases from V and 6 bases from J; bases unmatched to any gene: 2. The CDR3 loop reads CASSLGQGDEKLFF. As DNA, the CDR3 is TGCGCCAGCAGCTTGGGTCAGGGGGATGAAAAACTGTTTTTT.

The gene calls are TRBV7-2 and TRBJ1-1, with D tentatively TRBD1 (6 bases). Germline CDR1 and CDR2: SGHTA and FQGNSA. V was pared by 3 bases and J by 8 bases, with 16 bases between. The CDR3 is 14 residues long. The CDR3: CASSFRKTGLEAFF. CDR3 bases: TGTGCCAGCAGCTTCCGAAAGACAGGTTTAGAAGCTTTCTTT.

The chain's CDR3 is CASSYPELDRDYGYTF. The DNA for the CDR3 is TGTGCCAGCAGTTATCCCGAACTCGACAGGGACTATGGCTACACCTTC. The chain employs TRBV6-6 and TRBJ1-2; TRBD1 matches at 7 bases. Germline CDR1 MNHNY, CDR2 SVGAGI (reference sequence). This CDR3 is built from 16 residues. V gave up 3 bases and J gave up 3 bases; unmatched junction bases: 10.

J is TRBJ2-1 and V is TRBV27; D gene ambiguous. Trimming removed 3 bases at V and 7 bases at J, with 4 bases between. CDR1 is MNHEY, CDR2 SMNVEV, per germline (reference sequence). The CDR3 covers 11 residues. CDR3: CASSFLNEQFF. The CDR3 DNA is TGTGCCAGCAGTTTCTTAAATGAGCAGTTCTTC.

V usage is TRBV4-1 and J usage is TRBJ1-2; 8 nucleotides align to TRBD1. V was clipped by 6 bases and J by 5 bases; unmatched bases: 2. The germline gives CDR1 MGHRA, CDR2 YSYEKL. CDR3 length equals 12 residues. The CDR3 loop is CASSQGAYGYTF. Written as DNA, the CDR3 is TGCGCCAGCAGTCAGGGGGCGTATGGCTACACCTTC.

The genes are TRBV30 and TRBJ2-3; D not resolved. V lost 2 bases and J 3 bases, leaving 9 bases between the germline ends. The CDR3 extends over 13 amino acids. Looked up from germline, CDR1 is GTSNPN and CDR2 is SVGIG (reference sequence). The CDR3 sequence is CAWSIAGTDTQYF. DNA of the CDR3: TGTGCCTGGAGTATTGCCGGTACAGATACGCAGTATTTT.

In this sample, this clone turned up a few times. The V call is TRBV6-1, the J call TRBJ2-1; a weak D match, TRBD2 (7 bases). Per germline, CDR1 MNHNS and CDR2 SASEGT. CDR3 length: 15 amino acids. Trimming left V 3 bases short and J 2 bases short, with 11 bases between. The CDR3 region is CASSDEGGAYNEQFF. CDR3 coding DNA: TGTGCCAGCAGTGACGAGGGGGGGGCCTACAATGAGCAGTTCTTC.

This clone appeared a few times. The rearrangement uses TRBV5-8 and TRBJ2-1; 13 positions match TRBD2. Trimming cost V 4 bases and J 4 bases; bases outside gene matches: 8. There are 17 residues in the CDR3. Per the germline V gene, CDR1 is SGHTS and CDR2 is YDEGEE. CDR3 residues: CASSPVLTSGGYNEQFF. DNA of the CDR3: TGTGCCAGCAGCCCTGTACTGACTAGCGGGGGGTACAATGAGCAGTTCTTC.

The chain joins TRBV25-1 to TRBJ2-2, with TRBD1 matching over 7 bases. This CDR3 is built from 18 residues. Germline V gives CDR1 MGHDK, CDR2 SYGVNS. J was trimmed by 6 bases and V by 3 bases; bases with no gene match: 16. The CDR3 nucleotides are TGTGCCAGCAGTGAGGGGATGAAGGCAGGGGGTAGTTCCGGGGAGCTGTTTTTT. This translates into CASSEGMKAGGSSGELFF.

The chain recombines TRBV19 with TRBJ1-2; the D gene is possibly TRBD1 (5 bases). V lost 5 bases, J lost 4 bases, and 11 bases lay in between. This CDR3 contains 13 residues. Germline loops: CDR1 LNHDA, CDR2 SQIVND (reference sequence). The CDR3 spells CASSPQGGYGYTF. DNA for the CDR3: TGTGCCAGTAGTCCGCAGGGAGGCTATGGCTACACCTTC.

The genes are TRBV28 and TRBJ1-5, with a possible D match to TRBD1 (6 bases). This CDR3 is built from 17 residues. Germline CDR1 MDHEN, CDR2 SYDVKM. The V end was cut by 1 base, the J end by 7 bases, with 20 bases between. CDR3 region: CASSLSPDRYTPQPQHF. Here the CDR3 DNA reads TGTGCCAGCAGTTTATCACCCGACAGGTACACCCCGCAGCCCCAGCATTTT.

CDR3 in amino acids: CASSLTGQFFNSPLHF. The CDR3, as DNA: TGTGCCAGCAGCCTGACGGGACAGTTTTTTAATTCACCCCTCCACTTT. V gene TRBV7-8 combines with J gene TRBJ1-6; 7 nucleotides line up with TRBD1. The J segment lost 6 bases and the V segment lost 5 bases, leaving 10 bases of the junction unmatched. The CDR3 runs to 16 residues. Germline loops: CDR1 SGHVS, CDR2 FQNEAQ.

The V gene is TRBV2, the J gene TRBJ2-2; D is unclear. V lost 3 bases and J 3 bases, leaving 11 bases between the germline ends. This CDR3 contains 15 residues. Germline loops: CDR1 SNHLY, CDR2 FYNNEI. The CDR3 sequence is CASSDPVVHTGELFF. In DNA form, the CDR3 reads TGTGCCAGCAGTGATCCCGTAGTCCACACCGGGGAGCTGTTTTTT.

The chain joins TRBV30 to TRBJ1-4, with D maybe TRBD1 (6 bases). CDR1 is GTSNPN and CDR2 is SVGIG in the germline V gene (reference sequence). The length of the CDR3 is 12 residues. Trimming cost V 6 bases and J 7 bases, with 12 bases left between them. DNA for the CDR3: TGTGCCTGCACAGGGAAGGGTGAAAAACTGTTTTTT. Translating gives CACTGKGEKLFF.